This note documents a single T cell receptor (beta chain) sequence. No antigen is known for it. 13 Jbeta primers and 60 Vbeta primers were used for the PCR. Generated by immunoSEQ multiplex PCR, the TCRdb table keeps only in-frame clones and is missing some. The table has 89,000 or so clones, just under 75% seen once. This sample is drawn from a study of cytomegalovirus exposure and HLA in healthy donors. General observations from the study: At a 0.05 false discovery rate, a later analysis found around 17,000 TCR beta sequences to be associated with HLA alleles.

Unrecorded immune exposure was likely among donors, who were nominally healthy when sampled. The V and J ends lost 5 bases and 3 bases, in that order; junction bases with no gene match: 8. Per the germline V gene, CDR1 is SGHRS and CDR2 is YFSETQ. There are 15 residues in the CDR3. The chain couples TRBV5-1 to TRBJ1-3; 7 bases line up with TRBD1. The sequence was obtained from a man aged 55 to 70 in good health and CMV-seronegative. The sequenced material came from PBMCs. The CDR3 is CASRASTGYGNTIYF. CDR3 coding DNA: TGCGCCAGCAGAGCATCGACAGGGTATGGAAACACCATATATTTT.